Listed below are T cell receptor beta chains from one sample, sequenced in a study of chemoradiotherapy in HPV16-positive cancers. Libraries were prepared by immunoSEQ multiplex PCR; TCRdb keeps only in-frame clonotypes and omits some of them. The repertoire holds under 35,000 clones, 88% seen once, with 4.5% to 5.5% in the top ten. Sequenced here: blood, sampled from a patient who underwent chemoradiotherapy. The receptors shown here come from a human donor with HPV-associated anogenital cancer. Both conserved end residues are trimmed from each CDR3. Each record gives: V gene, J gene, CDR3 protein.

V gene: TRBV10-2; J gene: TRBJ1-2; CDR3 protein: ASSEGNYGYT
V gene: TRBV6-5; J gene: TRBJ1-3; CDR3 protein: ASSLHRGGNTIY
V gene: TRBV2; J gene: TRBJ2-7; CDR3 protein: ASRNYEQY
V gene: TRBV5-4; J gene: TRBJ2-7; CDR3 protein: ASSFGDREYEQY
V gene: TRBV7-2; J gene: TRBJ2-7; CDR3 protein: ASSEKYEQY
V gene: TRBV5-1; J gene: -; CDR3 protein: ASGPGTGAYEQY
V gene: TRBV5-4; J gene: TRBJ2-5; CDR3 protein: ASSMGTSGRHQETQY
V gene: TRBV30; J gene: TRBJ1-2; CDR3 protein: AWSLLRGYT
V gene: TRBV28; J gene: TRBJ2-4; CDR3 protein: ASRGLAGAKNIQY
V gene: TRBV7-2; J gene: TRBJ2-7; CDR3 protein: ASSSGQGPYEQY
V gene: TRBV5-4; J gene: TRBJ2-3; CDR3 protein: ASSLSGGRDTQY
V gene: TRBV6-1; J gene: TRBJ2-7; CDR3 protein: ASSEGSPNYEQY
V gene: TRBV19; J gene: TRBJ1-2; CDR3 protein: ASSRQVLNYGYT
V gene: TRBV2; J gene: TRBJ2-7; CDR3 protein: ASRRQGLYEQY
V gene: TRBV7-2; J gene: TRBJ2-3; CDR3 protein: ASSSDSLGTDTQY
V gene: TRBV27; J gene: TRBJ2-1; CDR3 protein: ASSILAGLYNEQF
V gene: TRBV5-1; J gene: TRBJ2-7; CDR3 protein: ASSLAPRDSSYEQY
V gene: TRBV6-6; J gene: TRBJ1-6; CDR3 protein: ASSPPRGDNSPLH
V gene: TRBV14; J gene: TRBJ1-1; CDR3 protein: ASSLYSMNTEAF
V gene: TRBV19; J gene: TRBJ1-5; CDR3 protein: ASSSFDQPQH
V gene: TRBV2; J gene: TRBJ1-4; CDR3 protein: ASTEAGGINEKLF
V gene: TRBV4-1; J gene: TRBJ1-1; CDR3 protein: ASSQDRDTEAF
V gene: TRBV10-3; J gene: TRBJ2-7; CDR3 protein: AIREDRATYEQY
V gene: TRBV9; J gene: TRBJ1-2; CDR3 protein: ASSVEGVGYT
V gene: TRBV6-1; J gene: TRBJ1-1; CDR3 protein: ASSEAGAREGNTEAF
V gene: TRBV5-6; J gene: TRBJ2-7; CDR3 protein: ASSLARPDGLTYEQY
V gene: TRBV9; J gene: TRBJ1-5; CDR3 protein: ASSASGQGGQPQH
V gene: TRBV5-1; J gene: TRBJ2-1; CDR3 protein: ASSVGQNYNEQF
V gene: TRBV4-1; J gene: TRBJ2-5; CDR3 protein: ASSRFSGGRETQY
V gene: TRBV10-2; J gene: TRBJ1-1; CDR3 protein: ASSVQGGTEAF
V gene: TRBV2; J gene: TRBJ1-1; CDR3 protein: ASSARQGHTEAF
V gene: TRBV7-8; J gene: TRBJ1-1; CDR3 protein: ASSLPETNTEAF
V gene: TRBV4-1; J gene: TRBJ2-5; CDR3 protein: ASSQGGGWDQETQY
V gene: TRBV4-1; J gene: TRBJ2-2; CDR3 protein: ASSPNRGNAGELF
V gene: TRBV19; J gene: TRBJ1-1; CDR3 protein: ASSTYLGNTEAF
V gene: TRBV6-1; J gene: TRBJ2-7; CDR3 protein: ASSTRGRDTDEQY
V gene: TRBV6-6; J gene: TRBJ1-1; CDR3 protein: ASSYSGYGTEAF
V gene: TRBV6-5; J gene: TRBJ2-7; CDR3 protein: ATWGTGGYEQY
V gene: TRBV19; J gene: TRBJ2-7; CDR3 protein: ASSIGTGPYEQY
V gene: TRBV4-2; J gene: -; CDR3 protein: ASSQGQGDYEQY
V gene: TRBV11-2; J gene: TRBJ2-2; CDR3 protein: ASSLTGTKIAGELF
V gene: TRBV5-1; J gene: TRBJ2-6; CDR3 protein: ASRVGRSSGANVLT
V gene: TRBV18; J gene: TRBJ2-3; CDR3 protein: ASSPRRSQSTDTQY
V gene: TRBV20-1; J gene: TRBJ1-4; CDR3 protein: SATGEKLF
V gene: TRBV7-2; J gene: TRBJ2-3; CDR3 protein: ASSLVFESTDTQY
V gene: TRBV30; J gene: TRBJ1-2; CDR3 protein: AWSRQTGPYT
V gene: TRBV27; J gene: TRBJ2-1; CDR3 protein: ASSPQGKLYNEQF
V gene: TRBV29-1; J gene: TRBJ2-6; CDR3 protein: SVETTPLGTGANVLT
V gene: TRBV6-1; J gene: TRBJ1-1; CDR3 protein: ASSLTAQNTEAF
V gene: TRBV6-1; J gene: TRBJ1-5; CDR3 protein: ASRLGRFFVQPQH
V gene: TRBV19; J gene: TRBJ1-4; CDR3 protein: ASSMPRDRSSVNEKLF
V gene: TRBV27; J gene: TRBJ1-2; CDR3 protein: ASSPTGRNYGYT
V gene: TRBV5-4; J gene: TRBJ1-2; CDR3 protein: ASSLLAGDGYT
V gene: TRBV6-5; J gene: TRBJ2-7; CDR3 protein: ASRGGYEQY
V gene: TRBV9; J gene: TRBJ2-3; CDR3 protein: ASSPTGAGITDTQY
V gene: TRBV11-2; J gene: TRBJ2-1; CDR3 protein: ASSLRLAPNEQF
V gene: TRBV7-2; J gene: TRBJ2-2; CDR3 protein: ATLGPRGTGELF
V gene: TRBV19; J gene: TRBJ2-7; CDR3 protein: ASSSVYEQY
V gene: TRBV6-6; J gene: TRBJ2-3; CDR3 protein: ASSSTVLGETDTQY